This T cell receptor beta chain came from a study of PD-L1 blockade in urothelial cancer. On the study more broadly: In about 2014, patients got going on atezolizumab, taking 1,200 mg intravenously every 3 weeks. In the patient group, about 90% of the roughly 29 were males with bladder-origin urothelial cancer. Median blood clonality was about 0.081, with tens of thousands of unique TCRs.

This clone was detected a few times. TCRdb's table, derived via immunoSEQ multiplex PCR, lists solely in-frame clones and lacks some. This sample has about 23,000 clones; about 90% occur once, and the top ten carry approximately 10%. CDR1 and CDR2 from the germline V gene are SNHLY and FYNNEI. The CDR3 runs 12 residues. With 5 bases clipped from V and 6 bases from J, the junction kept 3 bases outside the gene matches. Time point indicated: peripheral blood 6 weeks after treatment start. The sample in question was PBMCs, obtained around atezolizumab (anti-PD-L1) treatment. The J gene is TRBJ1-1, the V gene TRBV2, with 7 bases fitting TRBD1. The clonotype was recovered from an older woman with urothelial cancer. CDR3 DNA: TGTGCCAGCAGTAGGGGGCAGGCTGAAGCTTTCTTT. As protein: CASSRGQAEAFF.